Reported below is one T cell receptor (beta chain). The target antigen is unknown. The PCR contained 60 Vbeta and 13 Jbeta primers. Assay used: immunoSEQ multiplex PCR; TCRdb lists only in-frame clones, some missing. Of approximately 150,000 clones in the sample, approximately 60% were seen once. Donors consisted of healthy bone marrow donors. The data were taken from a study of cytomegalovirus exposure and HLA in healthy donors. Study outcomes and limitations: Presence/absence analyses took donor sequencing depth as roughly uniform.

Germline V gene lookup returns CDR1 LGHNA and CDR2 YNFKEQ. Trimming shortened V by 1 base and J by 6 bases, and 12 bases separated the two germline ends. The CDR3 totals 15 residues. The sample was PBMCs. This clonotype originated in a woman aged 60-75 years in good health and CMV-seropositive. The J gene is TRBJ1-4, the V gene TRBV4-2; possibly TRBD1 for D (6 bases). The CDR3 bases are TGTGCCAGCAGCCAAGTCCGACAGGAGGATGAAAAACTGTTTTTT. It translates to CASSQVRQEDEKLFF.